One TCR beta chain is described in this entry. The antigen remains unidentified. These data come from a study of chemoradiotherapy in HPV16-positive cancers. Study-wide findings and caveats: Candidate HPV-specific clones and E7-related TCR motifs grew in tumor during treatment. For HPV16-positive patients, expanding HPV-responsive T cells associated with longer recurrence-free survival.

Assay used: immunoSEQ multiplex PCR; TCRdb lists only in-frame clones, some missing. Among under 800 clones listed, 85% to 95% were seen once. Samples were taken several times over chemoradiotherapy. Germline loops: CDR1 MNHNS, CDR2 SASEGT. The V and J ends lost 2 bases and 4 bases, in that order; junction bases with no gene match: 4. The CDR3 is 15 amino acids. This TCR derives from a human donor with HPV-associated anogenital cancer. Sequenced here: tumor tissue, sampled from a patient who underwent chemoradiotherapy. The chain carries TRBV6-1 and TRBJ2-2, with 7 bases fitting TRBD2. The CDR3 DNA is TGTGCCAGCAGTGAAAAACTAGCGAGCACCGGGGAGCTGTTTTTT. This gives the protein CASSEKLASTGELFF.